By sample share, the clone carrying this TCR beta chain is medium-sized. What it binds is not known. The record originates from a study of vaccination and CD4 T cells after COVID-19. Treatment indicated: approximately 9-day PBMC culture with coronavirus spike peptide pools or control peptides (ViraFEST assay). Sequence data for DNA of cultured CD4+ T cells were generated by the Oncomine TCR Beta short-read assay. The source of extracted genomic DNA was cultured CD4+ T cells. TCRdb used MiXCR to reprocess the PCR reads, holding one entry per CDR3 protein. The sample has some 17,000 distinct CDR3 sequences; over 55% are singletons. The sequencing used CD4+ T cells from blood, cultured in vitro, collected after SARS-CoV-2 vaccination. The origin of this receptor is a human donor who had recovered from COVID-19.

The CDR3 sequence is CASSDRDRGGYTF. The CDR3 bases are TGTGCCAGCAGTGACCGGGACAGGGGAGGCTACACCTTC. The rearrangement uses TRBV6-1 and TRBJ1-2, with TRBD1 identical over 10 bases. V was pared by 3 bases and J by 8 bases, with 3 bases of the junction left unmatched. The CDR3 runs to 13 residues. Germline-derived CDR1 and CDR2 are MNHNS and SASEGT.